The rows below give T cell receptor beta chains drawn from one sample of a study of human T cells and chemical hapten exposure. MiXCR, applied by TCRdb to the RACE reads, yields one record per CDR3 protein. Among around 110,000 distinct CDR3 sequences listed, 12% were seen once. The source was whole blood, collected in connection with sensitization to the hapten diphenylcyclopropenone (DPC). These receptors originate from a woman between 50 and 59 years old with alopecia areata. Some clones in this sample may be carry-over from other donors' samples. Both conserved end residues are part of each CDR3. The order of the fields is clone size, V gene, D gene, J gene, CDR3 protein, CDR3 DNA. D genes are given only for firm matches. Not every row has a clone size; where given, it reads once, few, many or a size class.

clone size: .
V gene: TRBV6-2/TRBV6-3
D gene: .
J gene: TRBJ2-6
CDR3 protein: CASSYSRGSGANVLTF
CDR3 DNA: TGTGCCAGCAGTTACTCTAGGGGCTCTGGGGCCAACGTCCTGACTTTC

clone size: few
V gene: TRBV20-1
D gene: .
J gene: TRBJ1-3
CDR3 protein: CSARVPPGTGNTIYF
CDR3 DNA: TGCAGTGCTAGAGTTCCCCCAGGGACTGGAAACACCATATATTTT

clone size: few
V gene: TRBV28
D gene: .
J gene: TRBJ2-6
CDR3 protein: CASSSQDPWANVLTF
CDR3 DNA: TGTGCCAGCAGTTCACAGGACCCCTGGGCCAACGTCCTGACTTTC

clone size: few
V gene: TRBV12-3/TRBV12-4
D gene: .
J gene: TRBJ2-6
CDR3 protein: CASSLRGRVFLSGANVLTF
CDR3 DNA: TGTGCCAGCAGTTTAAGGGGCAGGGTGTTCCTCTCTGGGGCCAACGTCCTGACTTTC

clone size: .
V gene: TRBV6-2/TRBV6-3
D gene: .
J gene: TRBJ2-5
CDR3 protein: CASSRPGLPFETQYF
CDR3 DNA: TGTGCCAGCAGCCGACCGGGACTTCCTTTTGAGACCCAGTACTTC

clone size: .
V gene: TRBV12-3/TRBV12-4
D gene: .
J gene: TRBJ1-1
CDR3 protein: CASRGSGRGTEAFF
CDR3 DNA: TGTGCCAGCAGGGGATCTGGCAGGGGAACTGAAGCTTTCTTT

clone size: few
V gene: TRBV20-1
D gene: TRBD2
J gene: TRBJ2-3
CDR3 protein: CSATLAGSADTQYF
CDR3 DNA: TGCAGTGCTACCCTAGCGGGGTCGGCAGATACGCAGTATTTT

clone size: many
V gene: TRBV19
D gene: TRBD1
J gene: TRBJ1-2
CDR3 protein: CASSTTGDYGYTF
CDR3 DNA: TGTGCCAGTAGTACGACAGGGGACTATGGCTACACCTTC

clone size: many
V gene: TRBV6-2/TRBV6-3
D gene: .
J gene: TRBJ2-2
CDR3 protein: CASSYSPTHLTGELFF
CDR3 DNA: TGTGCCAGCAGTTACTCTCCAACTCACCTCACCGGGGAGCTGTTTTTT

clone size: few
V gene: TRBV20-1
D gene: .
J gene: TRBJ1-2
CDR3 protein: CSASREVFYGYTF
CDR3 DNA: TGCAGTGCTAGTAGGGAGGTGTTCTATGGCTACACCTTC

clone size: .
V gene: TRBV18
D gene: .
J gene: TRBJ2-3
CDR3 protein: CASSPWANLATDTQYF
CDR3 DNA: TGTGCCAGCTCACCATGGGCTAACCTTGCCACAGATACGCAGTATTTT

clone size: .
V gene: TRBV10-1
D gene: .
J gene: TRBJ1-1
CDR3 protein: CASSESRTLNTEAFF
CDR3 DNA: TGCGCCAGCAGTGAGTCTAGGACACTGAACACTGAAGCTTTCTTT